The clone carrying this T cell receptor beta chain is a singleton in its sample. Trimming removed 0 bases at V and 5 bases at J, with 7 bases between. CDR1 MGHRA and CDR2 YSYEKL come from the germline V gene. CDR3 size: 14 residues. This entry comes from a study of CD8+ T cells in alopecia areata. Treatment specified: oral pan-JAK inhibitor, 5-10 mg twice daily. As the sequencing template, cDNA was produced by extracting RNA and reverse transcribing it. Using immunoSEQ multiplex PCR, the repertoire was profiled, and TCRdb retains in-frame clones only, with some absent. The sample comprises about 180,000 clones, approximately 50% of which are singletons, and about 9.4% rests with the top ten.

The source is a human donor with alopecia areata. The sample was CD8+ T cells sorted from blood, taken at week 52, from a patient treated with tofacitinib. The chain recombines TRBV4-1 with TRBJ1-4, with D hard to call. The CDR3 loop is CASSQENLNEKLFF. The CDR3, as DNA: TGCGCCAGCAGCCAAGAAAACCTAAATGAAAAACTGTTTTTT.